This entry lists 25 T cell receptor beta chains sequenced from one sample in a study of blood T cell repertoires in COVID-19. The protocol was immunoSEQ multiplex PCR, while the TCRdb copy is restricted to in-frame clones and leaves out a portion. The table includes about 220,000 clones, roughly 88% detected once. The specimen sequenced was peripheral blood. The source is a man in his fifties or sixties with active or convalescent COVID-19.

The chain carries TRBV28 and TRBJ2-7; maybe TRBD2 (6 bases). This CDR3 region has 13 residues. Germline V CDR1 and CDR2: MDHEN, SYDVKM. Trimming left V 5 bases short and J 2 bases short, with 10 bases between. CDR3: CASSIAEAYEQYF. CDR3 DNA sequence: TGTGCCAGCAGTATAGCGGAGGCCTACGAGCAGTACTTC.

The rearrangement joins TRBV18 to TRBJ1-2; TRBD1 is a possible D gene (6 bases). The V and J ends lost 3 bases and 0 bases respectively, with 11 bases between them. Germline CDR1 and CDR2: KGHSH and LQKENI. This CDR3 comprises 15 residues. CDR3 protein: CASSPQGIPNYGYTF. The CDR3 nucleotides are TGTGCCAGCTCACCCCAGGGGATCCCTAACTATGGCTACACCTTC.

Remarks on this clone: The sample holds other DNA sequences that translate to the same CDR3. V is TRBV28 and J is TRBJ1-2, with unresolved D. Germline assignment: CDR1 MDHEN and CDR2 SYDVKM. Trimming took off 1 base at V and 5 bases at J, with 5 bases between the two ends. The CDR3 covers 12 residues. CDR3 nucleotide sequence: TGTGCCAGCAGTTTATCACGGTATGGCTACACCTTC. Translated: CASSLSRYGYTF.

The genes are TRBV7-9 and TRBJ2-7, with 7 bases that match TRBD2. Germline V gene sequence: CDR1 SEHNR, CDR2 FQNEAQ (reference sequence). The junction had 6 bases not matched to a gene; V was cut back by 6 bases and J by 4 bases. The CDR3 is 13 residues long. CDR3 bases: TGTGCCAGCAGGGCTAGCGGCAGGTACGAGCAGTACTTC. Protein product: CASRASGRYEQYF.

The table lists this clone with a few counts. The chain combines TRBV9 with TRBJ1-4, with D uncertain. The length of the CDR3 is 15 residues. Trimming took 0 bases from V and 5 from J, leaving 11 bases between them. Germline V CDR1 and CDR2: SGDLS, YYNGEE. The DNA for the CDR3 is TGTGCCAGCAGCGTAGGGGAGATGACGAATGAAAAACTGTTTTTT. Encoded protein: CASSVGEMTNEKLFF.

The chain has TRBV15 and TRBJ2-1; a weak D match, TRBD1 (6 bases). The germline V and J ends were trimmed by 3 bases and 6 bases, with 9 bases remaining between them. CDR3 length: 13 residues. In germline, CDR1 is LNHNV, CDR2 YYDKDF (reference sequence). This chain's CDR3 is CATSSFRGNEQFF. CDR3 nucleotides: TGTGCCACCAGCAGTTTCAGGGGCAATGAGCAGTTCTTC.

The chain uses TRBV30 and TRBJ2-7; 7 nucleotides agree with TRBD1. Germline V gene data show CDR1 as GTSNPN and CDR2 as SVGIG (reference sequence). Trimming took 1 base from V and 2 from J; bases not matched to a gene: 2. The CDR3 has 13 residues. The CDR3 spells CAWSGTGPYEQYF. The DNA for the CDR3 is TGTGCCTGGAGTGGGACAGGACCCTACGAGCAGTACTTC.

This chain uses TRBV7-2 with TRBJ2-2; TRBD1 aligns across 7 bases. This CDR3 has 14 residues. V lost 8 bases, J lost 6 bases, and 9 bases stayed unmatched. Germline lookup yields CDR1 SGHTA and CDR2 FQGNSA. As DNA, the CDR3 is TGTGCCAGCCATACGCAGGGGGTGGCCGGGGAGCTGTTTTTT. It encodes CASHTQGVAGELFF.

This clone came up once. This chain links TRBV27 with TRBJ2-1; 9 bases line up with TRBD2. CDR1 and CDR2 (germline): MNHEY, SMNVEV (reference sequence). This CDR3 has 16 residues. V lost 5 bases, J lost 10 bases, and 15 bases stayed unmatched. The CDR3 spells CASSPLAGKGAGEQFF. In DNA form, the CDR3 reads TGTGCCAGCAGTCCGCTAGCGGGAAAGGGGGCGGGGGAGCAGTTCTTC.

This chain uses TRBV10-3 with TRBJ1-1; 7 bases map to TRBD1. The length of the CDR3 is 14 residues. The germline gives CDR1 ENHRY, CDR2 SYGVKD. V lost 5 bases, J lost 0 bases, and 3 bases stayed unmatched. CDR3 DNA sequence: TGTGCCATCAGTCCGACAGGGTTGAACACTGAAGCTTTCTTT. Translated, it gives CAISPTGLNTEAFF.

This clone came up a few times. This rearrangement joins TRBV2 to TRBJ1-4, with unresolved D. V was shortened by 4 bases and J by 0 bases, with 9 bases between the two germline ends. Germline lookup yields CDR1 SNHLY and CDR2 FYNNEI. The length of the CDR3 is 15 residues. CDR3 residues: CASSVRTPTNEKLFF. DNA for the CDR3: TGTGCCAGCAGTGTGCGGACTCCAACTAATGAAAAACTGTTTTTT.

The chain carries TRBV5-1 and TRBJ2-1; 9 bases are shared with TRBD1. The CDR3 spans 17 residues. V lost 4 bases, J lost 6 bases, and 14 bases stayed unmatched. Germline lookup yields CDR1 SGHRS and CDR2 YFSETQ. The CDR3 region is CASSPGTGLVFRNEQFF. The CDR3 bases are TGCGCCAGCAGCCCCGGGACAGGGTTGGTCTTTCGCAATGAGCAGTTCTTC.

The V call is TRBV13, the J call TRBJ1-2; the D is unclear. The CDR3 has 14 amino acids. The V and J ends lost 3 bases and 6 bases respectively, with 14 bases between them. Germline CDR1 PRHDT, CDR2 FYEKMQ (reference sequence). In nucleotides, the CDR3 is TGTGCCAGCAGCTTGGAGAACCAAGGCGATGGCTACACCTTC. The encoded protein is CASSLENQGDGYTF.

V gene TRBV4-3 combines with J gene TRBJ2-2, with 13 positions matching TRBD2. With V trimmed by 5 bases and J by 9 bases, 0 bases remained unmatched. The CDR3 has 13 amino acids. CDR1 and CDR2 from the germline V gene are LGHNA and YSLEER. This CDR3 is CASSGTSGRELFF. Here the CDR3 DNA reads TGCGCCAGCAGCGGGACTAGCGGGAGGGAGCTGTTTTTT.

The rearrangement links TRBV19 to TRBJ1-1; TRBD1 might be the D (6 bases). Trimming left V 7 bases short and J 4 bases short, with 13 bases between. Germline CDR1 LNHDA, CDR2 SQIVND (reference sequence). The CDR3 consists of 13 residues. This CDR3 is CASKKQGPTEAFF. CDR3 in DNA: TGTGCCAGTAAAAAACAGGGCCCCACTGAAGCTTTCTTT.

The rearrangement joins TRBV5-5 to TRBJ2-3, with TRBD1 matching over 7 bases. This CDR3 spans 16 amino acids. The germline V gene encodes CDR1 SGHKS and CDR2 YYEKEE (reference sequence). The V gene end was trimmed by 4 bases and the J gene end by 0 bases; junction bases not matched to a gene: 8. The CDR3 DNA sequence: TGTGCCAGCAGCGAGAGAGGGGGCGGGAGCACAGATACGCAGTATTTT. This gives the protein CASSERGGGSTDTQYF.

The V call is TRBV6-5, the J call TRBJ2-7; the D gene is possibly TRBD1 (5 bases). The CDR3 totals 13 residues. Trimming pared 6 bases from V and 3 bases from J, leaving 12 bases between. Germline assignment: CDR1 MNHEY and CDR2 SVGAGI. The chain's CDR3 is CASRGRVVYEQYV. The CDR3 nucleotides read TGTGCCAGCAGAGGCAGGGTAGTCTACGAGCAGTACGTC.

This sequence joins TRBV18 and TRBJ1-4, with 10 bases lining up with TRBD1. The germline V gene has CDR1 KGHSH and CDR2 LQKENI. The V and J ends lost 2 bases and 1 base, in that order; junction bases with no gene match: 1. The CDR3 has 16 amino acids. The CDR3 spells CASSPWTGGTNEKLFF. CDR3 in DNA: TGTGCCAGCTCACCATGGACAGGGGGAACTAATGAAAAACTGTTTTTT.

The table lists this clone with a few counts. The chain carries TRBV3-1 (or the pseudogene TRBV3-2) and TRBJ2-1; the match to TRBD2 covers 8 bases. The germline V gene has CDR1 LGHDT and CDR2 YNNKEL (reference sequence). Trimming took 5 bases from V and 9 from J; bases not matched to a gene: 12. CDR3 length: 15 amino acids. CDR3 amino acids: CASSAPGLVGSEQFF. For the CDR3, the DNA is TGTGCCAGCAGCGCCCCGGGACTAGTTGGGTCTGAGCAGTTCTTC.

This clone has ten or more counts. The sample carries other DNA sequences with the same CDR3. The V gene is TRBV11-2, the J gene TRBJ1-2, with 8 bases fitting TRBD1. The CDR3 is 13 amino acids. Per germline, CDR1 SGHAT and CDR2 FQNNGV. With 4 bases clipped from V and 11 bases from J, the junction kept 9 bases outside the gene matches. The CDR3 sequence: CASSSLTGGGYTF. CDR3 coding DNA: TGTGCCAGCAGCTCCCTCACAGGGGGAGGGTACACCTTC.

The V gene is TRBV20-1, the J gene TRBJ2-3; TRBD1 might be the D (7 bases). Germline V lookup: CDR1 DFQATT, CDR2 SNEGSKA (reference sequence). V lost 6 bases and J 9 bases, leaving 13 bases between the germline ends. The CDR3 consists of 11 residues. Written as DNA, the CDR3 is TGCAGTGCCAAACAGGGGAGGACGCAGTATTTT. This gives the protein CSAKQGRTQYF.

The rearrangement joins TRBV2 to TRBJ2-2; 8 nucleotides line up with TRBD1. CDR3 length: 14 residues. Per germline, CDR1 SNHLY and CDR2 FYNNEI. V was pared by 6 bases and J by 7 bases, with 7 bases of the junction left unmatched. Written as DNA, the CDR3 is TGTGCCAGCAGAAGGACAGGGAGCAACGGGGAGCTGTTTTTT. Translation gives CASRRTGSNGELFF. Combining the CDR3 with reference TRBV2 and TRBJ2-2 gives the whole variable domain EPEVTQTPSHQVTQMGQEVILRCVPISNHLYFYWYRQILGQKVEFLVSFYNNEISEKSEIFDDQFSVERPDGSNFTLKIRSTKLEDSAMYFCASRRTGSNGELFFGEGSRLTVL.

J is TRBJ2-5 and V is TRBV28; TRBD1 matches 8 bases. Looked up from germline, CDR1 is MDHEN and CDR2 is SYDVKM. Trimming took 4 bases from V and 1 from J; bases not matched to a gene: 5. The CDR3 extends over 15 amino acids. CDR3 bases: TGTGCCAGCAGTTCCTTTACAGGGGGCCAAGAGACCCAGTACTTC. This codes for CASSSFTGGQETQYF.

The chain combines TRBV12-3 or TRBV12-4 with TRBJ2-1; D remains ambiguous. The CDR3 has 13 residues. Trimming shortened V by 6 bases and J by 8 bases, and 14 bases separated the two germline ends. The CDR3: CASSRSLVYEQFF. The CDR3 bases are TGTGCCAGCAGCAGAAGTCTCGTCTATGAGCAGTTCTTC.

This clone was seen just once. The rearrangement links TRBV4-2 to TRBJ2-5; 7 bases are shared with TRBD1. The V gene's germline CDR1 is LGHNA and CDR2 YNFKEQ. The junction had 4 bases not matched to a gene; V was cut back by 1 base and J by 5 bases. CDR3 length: 14 residues. CDR3 in amino acids: CASSQGTGWETQYF. The CDR3 DNA reads TGTGCCAGCAGCCAAGGGACAGGATGGGAGACCCAGTACTTC.